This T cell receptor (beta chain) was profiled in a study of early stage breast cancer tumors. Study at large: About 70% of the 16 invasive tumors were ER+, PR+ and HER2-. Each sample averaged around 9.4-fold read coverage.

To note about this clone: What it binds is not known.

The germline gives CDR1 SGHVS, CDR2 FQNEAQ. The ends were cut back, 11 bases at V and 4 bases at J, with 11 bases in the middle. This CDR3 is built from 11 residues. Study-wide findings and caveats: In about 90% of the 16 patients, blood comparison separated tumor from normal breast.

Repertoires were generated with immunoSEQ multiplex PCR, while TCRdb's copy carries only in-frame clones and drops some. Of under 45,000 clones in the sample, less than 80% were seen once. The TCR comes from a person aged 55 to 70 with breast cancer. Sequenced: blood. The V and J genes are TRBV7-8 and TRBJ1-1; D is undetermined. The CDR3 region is CASRGVTEAFF. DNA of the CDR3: TGTGCCTCTCGCGGGGTCACTGAAGCTTTCTTT.